These 28 T cell receptor beta chains were all obtained from the same sample, sequenced in a study of early T cells in non-severe SARS-CoV-2 infection. TCRdb reanalysed the 5' RACE reads using MiXCR and keeps one entry per CDR3 protein. Of more than 70,000 distinct CDR3 sequences in the sample, around 12% were seen once. Sequencing was done on a sample of whole blood. Receptor source: an adult who was a healthcare worker with PCR-confirmed SARS-CoV-2 infection or an uninfected control (not recorded which).

The chain is built from TRBV20-1 and TRBJ2-7; TRBD1 agrees at 10 bases. The trim removed 1 base at V and 2 bases at J, leaving 5 bases unmatched. Germline V gives CDR1 DFQATT, CDR2 SNEGSKA (reference sequence). The CDR3 consists of 15 residues. CDR3 protein: CSARVGQGMTYEQYF. DNA for the CDR3: TGCAGTGCTAGAGTGGGACAGGGGATGACCTACGAGCAGTACTTC.

This clonotype was seen at least ten times. Written as DNA, the CDR3 is TGTGCCAGCAGCTTAGGACGGACCCTCTATGGCTACACCTTC. Amino acids: CASSLGRTLYGYTF. The genes are TRBV13 and TRBJ1-2, with D unclear. The germline V and J ends were trimmed by 0 bases and 4 bases, with 9 bases remaining between them. This CDR3 comprises 14 residues. Germline-derived CDR1 and CDR2 are PRHDT and FYEKMQ (reference sequence).

In its sample, this clonotype was seen many times. The gene calls are TRBV3-1 and TRBJ2-5, with TRBD1 identical over 7 bases. Per germline, CDR1 LGHDT and CDR2 YNNKEL (reference sequence). With 3 bases clipped from V and 5 bases from J, the junction kept 6 bases outside the gene matches. This CDR3 region has 14 residues. CDR3 in amino acids: CASSQRGQGETQYF. CDR3 bases: TGTGCCAGCAGCCAGAGGGGGCAAGGCGAGACCCAGTACTTC.

The gene calls are TRBV20-1 and TRBJ2-5; the D gene is possibly TRBD2 (5 bases). The germline CDR1 and CDR2 sequences are DFQATT and SNEGSKA (reference sequence). The CDR3 is 13 amino acids. V dropped 6 bases and J dropped 2 bases, with 13 bases sitting between them. The CDR3 DNA sequence: TGCAGTGCCCCCGACACGGGACAAGAGACCCAGTACTTC. Translated: CSAPDTGQETQYF.

The rearrangement links TRBV29-1 to TRBJ2-1, with 7 bases identical to TRBD1. The CDR3 runs to 14 residues. CDR1 is SQVTM and CDR2 is ANQGSEA in the germline V gene. V dropped 4 bases and J dropped 5; count of bases not matched to a gene: 8. In DNA, the CDR3 is TGCAGCGTTGCCTTGCAGGGGGTAGACAATGAGCAGTTCTTC. Its protein product is CSVALQGVDNEQFF.

V gene TRBV20-1 combines with J gene TRBJ1-2; TRBD1 is a possible D gene (5 bases). V dropped 6 bases and J dropped 0 bases, with 17 bases sitting between them. Germline assignment: CDR1 DFQATT and CDR2 SNEGSKA (reference sequence). The length of the CDR3 is 15 residues. CDR3 loop: CSARAGIGANYGYTF. The CDR3 nucleotides are TGCAGTGCCCGCGCAGGGATCGGCGCTAACTATGGCTACACCTTC.

The J gene is TRBJ2-3, the V gene TRBV5-5; D is possibly TRBD1 or TRBD2 (5 bases each). V was clipped by 0 bases and J by 1 base, with 9 bases between them. CDR3 length: 15 amino acids. Germline V CDR1 and CDR2: SGHKS, YYEKEE (reference sequence). CDR3 amino acids: CASSLGGVGTDTQYF. CDR3 sequence (DNA): TGTGCCAGCAGCTTGGGAGGGGTAGGCACAGATACGCAGTATTTT.

The table lists this clonotype with many counts. V usage is TRBV5-6 and J usage is TRBJ1-2; 8 nucleotides match TRBD1. From germline, CDR1 is SGHDT and CDR2 YYEEEE. Germline trimming cut 1 base from V and 4 bases from J; bases unmatched to any gene: 6. CDR3 size: 15 residues. CDR3 sequence: CASSLLRGPVYGYTF. The CDR3 DNA is TGTGCCAGCAGCTTGCTCAGGGGGCCCGTCTATGGCTACACCTTC.

This clonotype was observed a handful of times. The chain couples TRBV5-1 to TRBJ1-6, with D perhaps matching TRBD1 (5 bases). This CDR3 is 15 amino acids long. Trimming took off 3 bases at V and 7 bases at J, with 14 bases between the two ends. Germline V gene data show CDR1 as SGHRS and CDR2 as YFSETQ. For the CDR3, the DNA is TGCGCCAGCAGCTGGACCGCAGGGTTAAATTCACCCCTCCACTTT. The encoded protein is CASSWTAGLNSPLHF.

This clonotype was counted between two and nine times. The chain has TRBV6-1 and TRBJ2-7; 8 positions match TRBD2. The CDR3 is made up of 14 amino acids. The germline gives CDR1 MNHNS, CDR2 SASEGT. The trim removed 9 bases at V and 5 bases at J, leaving 12 bases unmatched. The CDR3 is CASPPAGGFHEQYF. The CDR3 DNA reads as TGTGCCAGTCCCCCGGCGGGAGGTTTTCACGAGCAGTACTTC.

The table lists this clonotype with a few counts. The chain has TRBV5-1 and TRBJ2-2; D is possibly TRBD2 (5 bases). The germline V gene encodes CDR1 SGHRS and CDR2 YFSETQ. The CDR3 length is 15 residues. V lost 0 bases and J 7 bases, leaving 13 bases between the germline ends. The CDR3 DNA reads TGCGCCAGCAGCTTGGAGGTGGGAGCTATCGGGGAGCTGTTTTTT. Translated: CASSLEVGAIGELFF.

This clonotype was counted between two and nine times. The chain links TRBV6-2 or TRBV6-3 to TRBJ2-2; D may match TRBD1 or TRBD2 (5 bases each). The germline V gene encodes CDR1 MNHEY and CDR2 SVGEGT. The CDR3 consists of 14 residues. The V end was cut by 8 bases, the J end by 6 bases, with 16 bases between. CDR3 region: CASSPGTRSGELFF. The CDR3, as DNA: TGTGCCAGCTCCCCCGGGACGAGGTCCGGGGAGCTGTTTTTT.

This clonotype was counted only a few times. CDR3 nucleotides: TGTGCCATCACCCGTGGACCCACAGATACGCAGTATTTT. This gives the protein CAITRGPTDTQYF. V usage is TRBV10-3 and J usage is TRBJ2-3; D is uncertain. The CDR3 length is 13 residues. The germline V gene encodes CDR1 ENHRY and CDR2 SYGVKD. V shed 7 bases and J shed 2 bases, with 10 bases lying between them.

A few counts support this clonotype. This chain links TRBV20-1 with TRBJ1-1; 9 bases agree with TRBD1. The CDR3 runs to 13 residues. V dropped 8 bases and J dropped 7; count of bases not matched to a gene: 11. Germline-derived CDR1 and CDR2 are DFQATT and SNEGSKA (reference sequence). CDR3 DNA: TGCAGTACCATCTCGGACAGGGGACTTGAAGCTTTCTTT. Translated, it gives CSTISDRGLEAFF.

This clonotype was seen a handful of times. The CDR3 region has the DNA TGTGCCAGCAGTTTCGGCAGTTATAACTATGGCTACACCTTC. It yields the protein CASSFGSYNYGYTF. The chain recombines TRBV12-3 or TRBV12-4 with TRBJ1-2; D unclear. The length of the CDR3 is 14 residues. The V end was cut by 3 bases, the J end by 1 base, with 9 bases between.

The genes are TRBV11-2 and TRBJ2-5; 7 bases agree with TRBD2. This CDR3 spans 18 amino acids. CDR1 and CDR2 (germline): SGHAT, FQNNGV. V dropped 0 bases and J dropped 3; count of bases not matched to a gene: 13. For the CDR3, the DNA is TGTGCCAGCAGCTTAGATAAGCTGGCTAGCGGAACTAAAGAGACCCAGTACTTC. It is translated as CASSLDKLASGTKETQYF.

The chain employs TRBV19 and TRBJ2-7; possibly TRBD1 for D (6 bases). CDR3 length equals 13 residues. Trimming pared 5 bases from V and 3 bases from J, leaving 11 bases between. The germline CDR1 and CDR2 sequences are LNHDA and SQIVND (reference sequence). CDR3 amino acids: CASSLQGNYEQYF. CDR3 sequence (DNA): TGTGCCAGTAGTCTACAGGGTAACTACGAGCAGTACTTC.

This clonotype was counted ten times or more. The V gene is TRBV10-2, the J gene TRBJ1-4, with 8 bases lining up with TRBD1. Trimming took 4 bases from V and 8 from J; bases not matched to a gene: 12. Per germline, CDR1 WSHSY and CDR2 SAAADI. The CDR3 consists of 16 residues. The DNA for the CDR3 is TGCGCCAGCAGTGCCCAGCGGACAGGGAGGAAGGAAAAACTGTTTTTT. This gives the protein CASSAQRTGRKEKLFF.

Only a few counts were recorded for this clonotype. The CDR3 spells CASSAGLFPADTQYF. The CDR3 DNA sequence: TGTGCCAGTAGTGCCGGACTCTTCCCGGCGGATACGCAGTATTTT. V usage is TRBV19 and J usage is TRBJ2-3; maybe TRBD2 (5 bases). The CDR3 runs 15 residues. Germline-derived CDR1 and CDR2 are LNHDA and SQIVND (reference sequence). V gave up 5 bases and J gave up 6 bases, with 18 bases separating them.

This clonotype was detected only a few times. This chain connects TRBV5-1 to TRBJ2-1; 7 bases align to TRBD2. V was pared by 0 bases and J by 4 bases, with 7 bases of the junction left unmatched. Germline V gene data show CDR1 as SGHRS and CDR2 as YFSETQ. The CDR3 spans 16 residues. CDR3: CASSLVTLAEYNEQFF. CDR3 sequence (DNA): TGCGCCAGCAGCTTGGTTACGCTAGCGGAGTACAATGAGCAGTTCTTC.

This clonotype was seen many times. This chain connects TRBV7-6 to TRBJ2-7, with D perhaps TRBD1 (6 bases). The ends were cut back, 1 base at V and 2 bases at J, with 15 bases in the middle. CDR1 SGHVS and CDR2 FNYEAQ come from the germline V gene. This CDR3 has 16 amino acids. This CDR3 is CASSLDSAGVTYEQYF. CDR3 bases: TGTGCCAGCAGCTTAGATTCCGCAGGGGTTACCTACGAGCAGTACTTC.

There are a few counts of this clonotype. The chain links TRBV20-1 to TRBJ1-6; no firm D call. Germline V CDR1 and CDR2: DFQATT, SNEGSKA (reference sequence). Trimming shortened V by 0 bases and J by 0 bases, and 9 bases separated the two germline ends. The CDR3 runs 16 residues. This CDR3 reads CSARDPGSSYNSPLHF. The DNA of the CDR3 is TGCAGTGCTAGAGATCCCGGGAGCTCCTATAATTCACCCCTCCACTTT.

This clonotype came up a few times. The genes are TRBV10-3 and TRBJ2-3; TRBD1 matches at 9 bases. The CDR3 runs 12 residues. Germline V gene data show CDR1 as ENHRY and CDR2 as SYGVKD. V trimming: 9 bases; J trimming: 5 bases; junction bases outside the gene matches: 3. CDR3 coding DNA: TGTGCCATACAGGGACAGGGAGATACGCAGTATTTT. It yields the protein CAIQGQGDTQYF.

In its sample, this clonotype was seen many times. This chain joins TRBV19 and TRBJ2-7; no definite D call. Per germline, CDR1 LNHDA and CDR2 SQIVND (reference sequence). V gave up 8 bases and J gave up 0 bases, with 11 bases separating them. The CDR3 is 13 residues long. CDR3 region: CASSDFPSYEQYF. The CDR3 coding sequence is TGTGCCAGTTCCGATTTTCCCTCCTACGAGCAGTACTTC.

The chain joins TRBV20-1 to TRBJ2-6; TRBD1 aligns across 10 bases. The CDR3 runs 16 residues. The ends lost 2 bases at V and 2 bases at J; junction bases unmatched: 3. Germline V gene lookup returns CDR1 DFQATT and CDR2 SNEGSKA (reference sequence). CDR3 bases: TGCAGTGCTAGATGGGACAGGGGCCCTGGGGCCAACGTCCTGACTTTC. Its translation is CSARWDRGPGANVLTF.

The V call is TRBV11-3, the J call TRBJ2-1; no clear D. The length of the CDR3 is 15 residues. The V end lost 5 bases, the J end lost 6 bases, and 17 bases lay between the germline ends. CDR1 and CDR2 (germline): SGHNT, YENEEA. CDR3 in amino acids: CASSPWFGFGNEQFF. DNA for the CDR3: TGTGCCAGCAGCCCGTGGTTTGGGTTTGGCAATGAGCAGTTCTTC. Full variable domain (remainder filled in from reference TRBV11-3 and TRBJ2-1): EAGVVQSPRYKIIEKKQPVAFWCNPISGHNTLYWYLQNLGQGPELLIRYENEEAVDDSQLPKDRFSAERLKGVDSTLKIQPAELGDSAVYLCASSPWFGFGNEQFFGPGTRLTVL.

The chain has TRBV12-3 or TRBV12-4 and TRBJ2-1; a weak D match, TRBD1 (5 bases). Between the trimmed V and J ends, which lost 6 bases and 7 bases, there was a span of 19 bases. The CDR3 consists of 15 residues. The CDR3 protein is CASRSAGGARNEQFF. The CDR3, as DNA: TGTGCCAGCAGGTCAGCCGGTGGGGCCCGAAATGAGCAGTTCTTC.

This clonotype has a count of ten or more. The chain links TRBV30 to TRBJ1-5; D remains ambiguous. Trimming took off 4 bases at V and 2 bases at J, with 6 bases between the two ends. CDR1 GTSNPN and CDR2 SVGIG come from the germline V gene (reference sequence). The CDR3 length is 12 residues. The CDR3 loop reads CAWMQGNQPQHF. Here the CDR3 DNA reads TGTGCCTGGATGCAGGGCAATCAGCCCCAGCATTTT. The whole variable domain, filled in from reference TRBV30 and TRBJ1-5, reads SQTIHQWPATLVQPVGSPLSLECTVEGTSNPNLYWYRQAAGRGLQLLFYSVGIGQISSEVPQNLSASRPQDRQFILSSKKLLLSDSGFYLCAWMQGNQPQHFGDGTRLSIL.